This T cell receptor (beta chain) was obtained from a study of T cell changes during pregnancy in multiple sclerosis. The CDR3 extends over 19 amino acids. Trimming removed 1 base from V and 7 bases from J; junction bases left unmatched: 16. Germline loops: CDR1 LGHNA, CDR2 YSLEER. Sequencing used immunoSEQ multiplex PCR; TCRdb keeps in-frame clones, though not all of them. This sample carries over 90,000 clones, around 93% of them seen once, and the ten largest clones take 0.99%. The starting material was peripheral blood, obtained after pregnancy. The origin of this receptor is a female donor with multiple sclerosis, enrolled in a pregnancy study. The V call is TRBV4-3, the J call TRBJ2-1; TRBD2 matches at 10 bases. The CDR3 DNA reads TGCGCCAGCAGCCAAGTCCCTGGGCTAGCGGGAGTCTACCAGAATGAGCAGTTCTTC. Amino acids: CASSQVPGLAGVYQNEQFF.